This T cell receptor beta chain was recorded in a study of T cell repertoires in cytomegalovirus infection (dated by TCRdb to the late 2010s). With regard to the full study: Donor HLA type was relevant to the analysis, because carriage of CMV infection together with the matching HLA type was indicated by public TCR beta signatures. Findings and caveats that apply to the study as a whole: Carriers of CMV infection plus the relevant HLA type were discriminated by the cumulative frequency of public TCR beta family members in the study cohort and in an independent roughly 370-donor cohort. The ex vivo response was dominated by HLA-C-restricted CMV-specific TCR beta clonotypes, which also provided the single most frequent clonotype in two of eight donors.

The sample was run on an Illumina HiSeq 1500. TCRdb took the public reads, trimmed them with fastp at Q25, ran MiXCR for clone calling and kept in-frame beta chains. Each entry is one CDR3 protein sequence, shown with its most common DNA and genes. The sample table shows 200,000 to 300,000 distinct CDR3 sequences, and about an eighth are seen once. The ten top clones hold 7.5% to 10% of the sample. The germline V gene encodes CDR1 DFQATT and CDR2 SNEGSKA (reference sequence). There are 12 amino acids in the CDR3, from cysteine to phenylalanine inclusive. CDR3 DNA is the only sequence kept; it has 36 bases, read in frame from the first base. V and J lose 2 bases and 7 bases, and a span of 9 bases separates them. Details on this clonotype: There is no known antigen for this receptor. The input lacks base qualities; no much larger clone sits a single base away.

The material sequenced was PBMCs. The rearrangement joined TRBV20-1 to TRBJ2-4, with the D gene call left open. The receptor comes from a human donor in good health (CMV status not recorded). Some clones in this sample may be carry-over from other donors' samples. Here is the DNA: TGCAGTGCTAGACCAGACAACAACATTCAGTACTTC. It translates as CSARPDNNIQYF.